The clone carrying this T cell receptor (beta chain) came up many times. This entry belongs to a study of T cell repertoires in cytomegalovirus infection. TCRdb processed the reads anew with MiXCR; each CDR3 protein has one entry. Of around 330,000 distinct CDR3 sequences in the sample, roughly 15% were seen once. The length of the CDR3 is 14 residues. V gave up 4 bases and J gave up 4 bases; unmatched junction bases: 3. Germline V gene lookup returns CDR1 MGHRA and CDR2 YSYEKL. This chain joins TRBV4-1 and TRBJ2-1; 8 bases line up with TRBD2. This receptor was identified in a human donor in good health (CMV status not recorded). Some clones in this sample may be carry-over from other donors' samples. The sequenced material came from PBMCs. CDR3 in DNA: TGCGCCAGCAGCCGCGGGGGGCAATACAATGAGCAGTTCTTC. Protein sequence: CASSRGGQYNEQFF.